The T cell receptor (beta chain) under discussion was sequenced for a study of blood T cell repertoires in COVID-19. The wider study: Nucleic acid was either cDNA or gDNA, and it came from T cells, B-cell-depleted T cells, or PBMCs.

J lost 1 base, V lost 5 bases, and 11 bases had no gene match. Looked up from germline, CDR1 is LNHDA and CDR2 is SQIVND (reference sequence). The CDR3 is made up of 17 amino acids. Original processing methods: How many nucleated cells were present was estimated from reference gene primer amplification. Repertoires were generated with immunoSEQ multiplex PCR, while TCRdb's copy carries only in-frame clones and drops some. Clonal size and the V and J genes are those of that table, whereas D and trimming came from the DNA. Of more than 200,000 clones listed, 80% to 90% were seen once; the top ten hold under 11%.

The sequence came from an elderly woman with acute or convalescent COVID-19. V gene TRBV19 combines with J gene TRBJ1-1; 9 nucleotides agree with TRBD1. The sample consisted of peripheral blood. DNA of the CDR3: TGTGCCAGTAGTCCCCGGGACAGGGATGAGGCGAACACTGAAGCTTTCTTT. Encoded protein: CASSPRDRDEANTEAFF.